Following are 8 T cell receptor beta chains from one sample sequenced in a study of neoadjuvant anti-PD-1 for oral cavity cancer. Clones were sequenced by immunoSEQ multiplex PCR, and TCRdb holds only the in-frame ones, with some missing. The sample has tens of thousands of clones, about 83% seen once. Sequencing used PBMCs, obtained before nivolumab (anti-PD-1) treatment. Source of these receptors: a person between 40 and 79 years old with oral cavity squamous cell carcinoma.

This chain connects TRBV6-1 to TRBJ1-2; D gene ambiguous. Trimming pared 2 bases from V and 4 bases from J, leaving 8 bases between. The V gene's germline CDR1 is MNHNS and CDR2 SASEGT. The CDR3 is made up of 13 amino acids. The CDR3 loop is CASSELQSYGYTF. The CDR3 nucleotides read TGTGCCAGCAGTGAACTACAGAGCTATGGCTACACCTTC.

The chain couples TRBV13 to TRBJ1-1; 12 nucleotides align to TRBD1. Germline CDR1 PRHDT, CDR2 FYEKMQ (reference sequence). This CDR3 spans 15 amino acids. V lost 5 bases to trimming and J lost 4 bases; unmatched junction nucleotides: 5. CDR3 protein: CASSAGTGGGTEAFF. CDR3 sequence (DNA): TGTGCCAGCAGCGCCGGGACAGGGGGCGGCACTGAAGCTTTCTTT. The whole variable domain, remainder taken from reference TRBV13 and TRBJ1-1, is AAGVIQSPRHLIKEKRETATLKCYPIPRHDTVYWYQQGPGQDPQFLISFYEKMQSDKGSIPDRFSAQQFSDYHSELNMSSLELGDSALYFCASSAGTGGGTEAFFGQGTRLTVV.

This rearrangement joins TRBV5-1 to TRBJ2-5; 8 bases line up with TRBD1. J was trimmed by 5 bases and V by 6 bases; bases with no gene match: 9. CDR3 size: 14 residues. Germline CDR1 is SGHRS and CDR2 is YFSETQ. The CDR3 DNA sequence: TGCGCCAGCACTCACAGGGGGGAGTTGGAGACCCAGTACTTC. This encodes CASTHRGELETQYF. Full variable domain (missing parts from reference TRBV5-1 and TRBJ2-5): KAGVTQTPRYLIKTRGQQVTLSCSPISGHRSVSWYQQTPGQGLQFLFEYFSETQRNKGNFPGRFSGRQFSNSRSEMNVSTLELGDSALYLCASTHRGELETQYFGPGTRLLVL.

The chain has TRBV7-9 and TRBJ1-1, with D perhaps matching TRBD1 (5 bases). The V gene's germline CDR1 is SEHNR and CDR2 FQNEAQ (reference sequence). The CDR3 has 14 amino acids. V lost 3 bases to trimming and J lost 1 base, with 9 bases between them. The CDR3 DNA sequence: TGTGCCAGCAGCTTTGGGACGGAGAACACTGAAGCTTTCTTT. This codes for CASSFGTENTEAFF.

CDR3 residues: CASSYRGGDYGYTF. DNA for the CDR3: TGTGCCAGCAGTTACAGGGGGGGGGACTATGGCTACACCTTC. V usage is TRBV6-5 and J usage is TRBJ1-2; a possible D gene is TRBD1 (6 bases). The CDR3 contains 14 residues. Germline V gives CDR1 MNHEY, CDR2 SVGAGI. V was pared by 2 bases and J by 3 bases, with 10 bases between.

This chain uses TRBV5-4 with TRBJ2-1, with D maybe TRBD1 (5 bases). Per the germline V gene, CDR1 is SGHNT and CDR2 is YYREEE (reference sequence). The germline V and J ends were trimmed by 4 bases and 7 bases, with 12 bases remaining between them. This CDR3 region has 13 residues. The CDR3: CASSHFQGNEQFF. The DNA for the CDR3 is TGTGCCAGCAGCCATTTCCAGGGAAATGAGCAGTTCTTC.

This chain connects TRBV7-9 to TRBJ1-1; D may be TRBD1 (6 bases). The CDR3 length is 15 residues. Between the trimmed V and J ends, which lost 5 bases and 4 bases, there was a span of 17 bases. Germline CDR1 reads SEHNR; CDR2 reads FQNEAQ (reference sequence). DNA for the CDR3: TGTGCCAGCAGCGCATTACAGGGTCGGGGCACTGAAGCTTTCTTT. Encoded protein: CASSALQGRGTEAFF.

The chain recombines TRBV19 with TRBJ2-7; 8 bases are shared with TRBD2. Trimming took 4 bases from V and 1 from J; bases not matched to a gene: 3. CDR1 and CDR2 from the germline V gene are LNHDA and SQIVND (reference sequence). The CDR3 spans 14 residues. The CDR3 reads CASSKTSDSYEQYF. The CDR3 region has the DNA TGTGCCAGTAGTAAGACTAGCGATTCCTACGAGCAGTACTTC.